These 14 T cell receptor beta chains were all obtained from the same sample, sequenced in a study of T cells in Graves' hyperthyroidism and ophthalmopathy. The investigators amplified TCR beta CDR3 regions from RNA transcripts. Researchers ran a first-round RT-PCR on the TCR CDR3 using the HTBI primer set. Each CDR3 protein is one row after TCRdb ran MiXCR on the multiplex PCR reads. In the table there are around 300,000 distinct CDR3 sequences, roughly 15% of which are singletons. What was sequenced was blood. The source of these receptors is a woman aged 40-49 years with Graves' ophthalmopathy.

This clonotype was found many times. This CDR3 reads CASSEAPASNQPQHF. The CDR3 DNA sequence: TGTGCCAGCAGTGAAGCCCCAGCTAGCAATCAGCCCCAGCATTTT. The chain joins TRBV2 to TRBJ1-5, with no clear D. Germline V gene sequence: CDR1 SNHLY, CDR2 FYNNEI. The CDR3 runs to 15 residues. V was clipped by 0 bases and J by 0 bases, with 6 bases between them.

V gene TRBV20-1 combines with J gene TRBJ2-1, with 9 bases lining up with TRBD1. V dropped 5 bases and J dropped 10; count of bases not matched to a gene: 12. Germline CDR1 DFQATT, CDR2 SNEGSKA (reference sequence). The CDR3 extends over 14 amino acids. DNA of the CDR3: TGCAGTGCTGAACCGGGACAGGGCCCCCAGGAGCAGTTCTTC. This sequence encodes CSAEPGQGPQEQFF.

This clonotype showed up many times. CDR3 DNA: TGCAGTGCTACTAGCACCTACGAGCAGTACTTC. Protein product: CSATSTYEQYF. The J gene is TRBJ2-7, the V gene TRBV20-1; maybe TRBD2 (5 bases). The CDR3 spans 11 residues. Deletions cut 4 bases from V and 2 bases from J, with 6 bases between. Germline CDR1 and CDR2: DFQATT and SNEGSKA (reference sequence).

This clonotype was seen a handful of times. This sequence joins TRBV20-1 and TRBJ1-2, with no clear D. The CDR3 has 11 amino acids. In germline, CDR1 is DFQATT, CDR2 SNEGSKA (reference sequence). V was pared by 4 bases and J by 10 bases, with 13 bases between. The CDR3 spells CSANPEGDYTF. CDR3 nucleotides: TGCAGTGCTAACCCCGAGGGCGACTACACCTTC.

The table lists this clonotype with many counts. The CDR3 sequence is CASSLNARGHTGELFF. As DNA, the CDR3 is TGTGCCAGCAGCTTAAATGCGAGGGGGCACACCGGGGAGCTGTTTTTT. The V gene is TRBV11-2, the J gene TRBJ2-2; TRBD1 agrees at 7 bases. Germline V CDR1 and CDR2: SGHAT, FQNNGV. With 2 bases clipped from V and 3 bases from J, the junction kept 6 bases outside the gene matches. The CDR3 extends over 16 amino acids.

This sequence joins TRBV4-1 and TRBJ2-5; TRBD2 matches at 12 bases. With V trimmed by 4 bases and J by 4 bases, 7 bases remained unmatched. CDR3 length: 16 amino acids. CDR1 MGHRA and CDR2 YSYEKL come from the germline V gene. CDR3 nucleotides: TGCGCCAGCAGCCCCACACTAGCGGGGGGACGAGAGACCCAGTACTTC. Protein: CASSPTLAGGRETQYF.

The table lists this clonotype with many counts. The chain is built from TRBV3-1 and TRBJ2-7, with D possibly matching TRBD1 (6 bases). The CDR3 totals 11 residues. V was shortened by 4 bases and J by 8 bases, with 9 bases between the two germline ends. CDR1 is LGHDT and CDR2 is YNNKEL in the germline V gene (reference sequence). This chain's CDR3 is CASSPGEKQYF. DNA for the CDR3: TGTGCCAGCAGCCCAGGGGAAAAGCAGTACTTC.

Only a few counts were recorded for this clonotype. The CDR3 does not close with the conserved phenylalanine or tryptophan, likely indicating a read error. This rearrangement joins TRBV20-1 to TRBJ2-7; D is unclear. Germline CDR1 reads DFQATT; CDR2 reads SNEGSKA (reference sequence). This CDR3 spans 16 amino acids. V lost 1 base and J lost 1, with 17 bases in between. In DNA, the CDR3 is TGCAGTGCTAGAGGATGGATAGAGACGGCGTCCTACGAGCAGTACCTC. Protein product: CSARGWIETASYEQYL.

The table lists this clonotype with many counts. The V call is TRBV27, the J call TRBJ2-1, with 12 bases that match TRBD2. The V segment lost 2 bases and the J segment 7 bases; nucleotides outside the gene matches: 6. The CDR3 has 16 residues. Germline V CDR1 and CDR2: MNHEY, SMNVEV (reference sequence). CDR3 protein: CASSLRLAGVSNEQFF. The CDR3 DNA sequence: TGTGCCAGCAGTTTACGACTAGCGGGAGTGTCAAATGAGCAGTTCTTC.

This clonotype was detected many times. The V and J genes are TRBV7-9 and TRBJ2-7; D gene ambiguous. Germline V CDR1 and CDR2: SEHNR, FQNEAQ (reference sequence). Trimming took off 8 bases at V and 2 bases at J, with 10 bases between the two ends. This CDR3 comprises 12 residues. CDR3 in DNA: TGTGCCAGCGGTGACGCTCCCTACGAGCAGTACTTC. This sequence encodes CASGDAPYEQYF.

In its sample, this clonotype was seen a few times. The V gene is TRBV5-1, the J gene TRBJ1-2; D ambiguous. This CDR3 is 14 amino acids long. Germline CDR1 and CDR2: SGHRS and YFSETQ. The germline V and J ends were trimmed by 2 bases and 2 bases, with 10 bases remaining between them. The CDR3 here is CASSLTTVNYGYTF. CDR3 sequence (DNA): TGCGCCAGCAGCTTAACGACGGTGAACTATGGCTACACCTTC.

This clonotype was seen many times. The V call is TRBV27, the J call TRBJ1-1, with no clear D. In germline, CDR1 is MNHEY, CDR2 SMNVEV (reference sequence). The germline V and J ends were trimmed by 6 bases and 6 bases, with 14 bases remaining between them. This CDR3 comprises 13 residues. CDR3: CASSQNVQAEAFF. DNA of the CDR3: TGTGCCAGCAGCCAGAATGTTCAGGCTGAAGCTTTCTTT.

The V call is TRBV4-1, the J call TRBJ2-2; D is undetermined. Looked up from germline, CDR1 is MGHRA and CDR2 is YSYEKL. This CDR3 contains 15 residues. The V end lost 0 bases, the J end lost 4 bases, and 9 bases lay between the germline ends. This CDR3 is CASSQEWKPTGELFF. The CDR3 region has the DNA TGCGCCAGCAGCCAAGAATGGAAACCCACCGGGGAGCTGTTTTTT.

This clonotype came up many times. The chain combines TRBV27 with TRBJ2-2, with D perhaps given as TRBD1 or TRBD2 (5 bases each). The CDR3 length is 16 residues. Looked up from germline, CDR1 is MNHEY and CDR2 is SMNVEV (reference sequence). V shed 5 bases and J shed 2 bases, with 15 bases lying between them. DNA for the CDR3: TGTGCCAGCAGTCTTCGAGGGACCACTAACACCGGGGAGCTGTTTTTT. It encodes CASSLRGTTNTGELFF.